This T cell receptor beta chain was retrieved from a study of cytotoxic CD8 clonotypes in ibrutinib-treated CLL. Points from the study as a whole: At baseline, clonality was higher than in age-matched healthy donors and correlated with CD8+ counts. Rare overall, public clonotypes shrank or held steady under therapy.

Generated by immunoSEQ multiplex PCR, the TCRdb table keeps only in-frame clones and is missing some. The table records approximately 200,000 clones, roughly 72% of them present only once. PBMCs that had been cryopreserved were the source of about 2 micrograms of genomic DNA for TCR beta libraries. A word on this clone: Its cognate antigen is unknown.

Germline CDR1 SQVTM, CDR2 ANQGSEA. Trimming stripped 7 bases from V and 0 bases from J, with 16 bases between. This CDR3 spans 15 amino acids. This sequence originates from a human donor with chronic lymphocytic leukemia. The input for sequencing was PBMCs, taken after 24 months of ibrutinib treatment. The genes are TRBV29-1 and TRBJ2-1; D gene ambiguous. Here the CDR3 reads CSAQGRRSSYNEQFF. The CDR3 DNA sequence: TGCAGCGCCCAAGGTCGGCGAAGCTCCTACAATGAGCAGTTCTTC.